This T cell receptor beta chain was captured in a study of response to subunit inactivated influenza vaccine. TCRdb itself ran the RT-PCR reads through MiXCR, one entry per CDR3 protein. The table includes almost 600,000 distinct CDR3 sequences, 13% to 15% detected once. This clonotype was detected once. V shed 8 bases and J 9 bases; nucleotides not matched to a gene: 13. Germline V gene lookup returns CDR1 LNHNV and CDR2 YYDKDF (reference sequence). This CDR3 region has 14 residues. This sequence originates from a man in his fifties or sixties who received an inactivated influenza vaccine. The sample was PBMCs from blood, taken less than 13 days after vaccination. V gene TRBV15 combines with J gene TRBJ2-1, with 7 bases matching TRBD2. The CDR3 DNA is TGTGCCACCGGAATCACCAGGACTAGTAGTGAGCAGTTCTTC. Its translation is CATGITRTSSEQFF. The whole variable domain, remainder taken from reference TRBV15 and TRBJ2-1, is DAMVIQNPRYQVTQFGKPVTLSCSQTLNHNVMYWYQQKSSQAPKLLFHYYDKDFNNEADTPDNFQSRRPNTSFCFLDIRSPGLGDTAMYLCATGITRTSSEQFFGPGTRLTVL.